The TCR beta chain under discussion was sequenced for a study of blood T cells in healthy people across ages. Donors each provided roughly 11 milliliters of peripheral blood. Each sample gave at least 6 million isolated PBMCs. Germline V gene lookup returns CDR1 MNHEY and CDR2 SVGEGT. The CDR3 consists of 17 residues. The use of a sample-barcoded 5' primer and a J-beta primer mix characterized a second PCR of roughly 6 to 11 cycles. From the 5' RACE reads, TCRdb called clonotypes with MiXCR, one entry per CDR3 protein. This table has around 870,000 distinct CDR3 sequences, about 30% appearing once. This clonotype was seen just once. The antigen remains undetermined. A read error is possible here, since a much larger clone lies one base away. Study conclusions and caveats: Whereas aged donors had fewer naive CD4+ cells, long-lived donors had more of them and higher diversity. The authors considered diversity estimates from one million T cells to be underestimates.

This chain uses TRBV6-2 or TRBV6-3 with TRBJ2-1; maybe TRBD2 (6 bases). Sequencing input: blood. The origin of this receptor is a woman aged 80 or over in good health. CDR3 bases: TGTGCCAGCAGTCACTCGAACTATGGGACTCGGACGGCGGAGCAGTTCTTC. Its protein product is CASSHSNYGTRTAEQFF.